This TCR beta chain was documented in a study of T cells after yellow fever vaccination. Broader study findings: The CD4 and CD8 compartments had a small share of their clonotypes in common. Sorted repertoires could include abundant contaminating clonotypes from bulk cells. Subsequent booster samples again held most clones from primary vaccination (96% CD4, 85% to 90% CD8).

A 5'RACE template-switching step, the method used to make TCR cDNA, added a universal primer site and UMIs. TCRdb re-derived calls from the 5' RACE reads in MiXCR, one entry per CDR3 protein. The sample records hundreds of thousands of distinct CDR3 sequences, under 20% being singletons. CDR3 length: 16 residues. With 9 bases removed from V and 0 bases from J, the gap between germline ends came to 21 bases. Germline V gene lookup returns CDR1 LGHDT and CDR2 YNNKEL (reference sequence). This clonotype was seen more than once but under ten times. Its antigen is currently unknown. The receptor was derived from a man between 18 and 35 years old who received the YFV17D yellow fever vaccine. The sequencing used PBMCs, collected before the yellow fever booster vaccination. The chain is built from TRBV3-1 and TRBJ2-7; possibly TRBD2 for D (5 bases). The CDR3 spells CARGAVRATSSYEQYF. The CDR3 nucleotides are TGTGCCAGGGGTGCCGTGCGGGCAACGAGCTCCTACGAGCAGTACTTC.